This TCR beta chain was retrieved from a study of blood T cell repertoires in COVID-19. At the level of the study: PBMCs, B-cell-depleted T cells, or T cells provided the cDNA or gDNA that made up the material.

Original methodology: Reference gene primer amplification gave estimated nucleated cell counts. TCRdb keeps only in-frame clones here, not all; method: immunoSEQ multiplex PCR. That table supplies the V and J calls and clone size; D and trimming were determined from the DNA. The table has around 300,000 clones, around 90% seen once; the top ten hold about 7%. This CDR3 spans 18 amino acids. Germline loops: CDR1 MDHEN, CDR2 SYDVKM. J was trimmed by 4 bases and V by 7 bases; bases with no gene match: 17. Sequenced: peripheral blood. The TCR was taken from a woman aged 30 to 39 with COVID-19, enrolled during active disease. This sequence joins TRBV28 and TRBJ2-3; TRBD2 matches at 10 bases. The CDR3 protein is CASIRPGLAPRGADTQYF. The CDR3 DNA follows: TGTGCCAGCATCCGCCCGGGACTAGCGCCGAGGGGCGCAGATACGCAGTATTTT.